The clone carrying this TCR beta chain was detected a few times. What it binds is unknown. The data were taken from a study of cytomegalovirus exposure and HLA in healthy donors. The study, taken as a whole, reports: Owing to their indistinguishability, certain V segments, notably TRBV6-2 and TRBV6-3, were excluded. Near-uniform donor sequencing depth was presumed by presence/absence analyses.

Primers included in the PCR were 60 Vbeta and 13 Jbeta primers. Method: immunoSEQ multiplex PCR; TCRdb's copy keeps in-frame clones and lacks some. The sample contains about 170,000 clones, roughly four fifths of which appear only once. Germline-derived CDR1 and CDR2 are SGHNT and YYREEE (reference sequence). The length of the CDR3 is 12 residues. The V and J ends lost 4 bases and 3 bases respectively, with 4 bases between them. Source material: PBMCs. This TCR was sampled from a woman between 50 and 59 years old in good health and CMV-seropositive. The chain is built from TRBV5-4 and TRBJ2-2; no clear D. CDR3 sequence reads: CASSPYTGELFF. CDR3 in DNA: TGTGCCAGCAGCCCTTACACCGGGGAGCTGTTTTTT.